The 3 T cell receptor beta chains below were found in one sample sequenced in a study of blood T cell repertoires in COVID-19. Here immunoSEQ multiplex PCR was the method, and the copy in TCRdb shows in-frame clones only, minus some. The sample holds 120,000 to 150,000 clones, roughly 86% seen once. Sequenced input: peripheral blood. The receptor source for this set is a human donor in a cohort sampled during active COVID-19.

The rearrangement links TRBV9 to TRBJ2-3; D perhaps matches TRBD2 (6 bases). Trimming shortened V by 0 bases and J by 4 bases, and 15 bases separated the two germline ends. The CDR3 loop spans 16 amino acids. The germline gives CDR1 SGDLS, CDR2 YYNGEE. The CDR3 sequence is CASSVVGEGGPDTQYF. CDR3 bases: TGTGCCAGCAGCGTAGTTGGCGAGGGAGGCCCAGATACGCAGTATTTT.

The chain is built from TRBV19 and TRBJ1-5; possibly TRBD1 for D (6 bases). V was clipped by 7 bases and J by 0 bases, with 13 bases between them. The V gene's germline CDR1 is LNHDA and CDR2 SQIVND (reference sequence). The CDR3 totals 15 residues. CDR3: CASTRTANSNQPQHF. The CDR3 DNA reads TGTGCCAGTACCCGGACAGCAAATAGCAATCAGCCCCAGCATTTT. Using reference TRBV19 and TRBJ1-5 for the parts outside the CDR3, the full variable domain is DGGITQSPKYLFRKEGQNVTLSCEQNLNHDAMYWYRQDPGQGLRLIYYSQIVNDFQKGDIAEGYSVSREKKESFPLTVTSAQKNPTAFYLCASTRTANSNQPQHFGDGTRLSIL.

V and J are TRBV27 and TRBJ2-3, with TRBD2 matching over 7 bases. CDR3 length: 15 residues. Looked up from germline, CDR1 is MNHEY and CDR2 is SMNVEV (reference sequence). V dropped 6 bases and J dropped 3; count of bases not matched to a gene: 9. The CDR3 coding sequence is TGTGCCAGCAGGGGAGCGGGAAGGGGAACAGATACGCAGTATTTT. Residues: CASRGAGRGTDTQYF.